The 25 T cell receptor beta chains given below trace back to one sample, sequenced in a study of cytomegalovirus exposure and HLA in healthy donors. PCR involved 60 Vbeta and 13 Jbeta primers. TCRdb keeps only in-frame clones here, not all; method: immunoSEQ multiplex PCR. The table lists 100,000 to 150,000 clones, roughly three quarters of them singletons. Sequencing was done on a sample of PBMCs. The receptor source for this set is a woman in her thirties in good health and CMV-seronegative.

A note on this clone: Other nucleotide sequences from this sample produce the same CDR3. The chain links TRBV27 to TRBJ2-5; 10 bases match TRBD1. Germline trimming cut 6 bases from V and 4 bases from J; bases unmatched to any gene: 8. CDR3 length: 15 amino acids. The germline gives CDR1 MNHEY, CDR2 SMNVEV (reference sequence). The CDR3 nucleotides are TGTGCCAGCAGCCACCGGGACAGGGGAAGAGAGACCCAGTACTTC. This codes for CASSHRDRGRETQYF.

This chain links TRBV30 with TRBJ1-1, with 7 bases matching TRBD1. Per the germline V gene, CDR1 is GTSNPN and CDR2 is SVGIG (reference sequence). The CDR3 runs 13 residues. With 5 bases clipped from V and 0 bases from J, the junction kept 3 bases outside the gene matches. CDR3 sequence (DNA): TGTGCCTGGGGGGACAGCCTGAACACTGAAGCTTTCTTT. It yields the protein CAWGDSLNTEAFF.

This chain uses TRBV30 with TRBJ1-2; 7 nucleotides line up with TRBD1. Germline V CDR1 and CDR2: GTSNPN, SVGIG (reference sequence). Trimming cost V 1 base and J 8 bases; bases outside gene matches: 16. The length of the CDR3 is 16 residues. The CDR3 DNA reads TGTGCCTGGAGTGGGCTACCCCACAGGGGCCTATGGGGCTACACCTTC. It translates to CAWSGLPHRGLWGYTF.

The chain uses TRBV7-9 and TRBJ2-7, with 7 positions matching TRBD1. CDR1 is SEHNR, CDR2 FQNEAQ, per germline (reference sequence). The CDR3 extends over 14 amino acids. The ends lost 7 bases at V and 0 bases at J; junction bases unmatched: 6. CDR3 bases: TGTGCCAGCAACGAACAGGGGCGCTCCTACGAGCAGTACTTC. Its translation: CASNEQGRSYEQYF.

The V call is TRBV19, the J call TRBJ1-3, with D unresolved. CDR3 size: 16 residues. Germline CDR1 reads LNHDA; CDR2 reads SQIVND (reference sequence). Trimming shortened V by 2 bases and J by 3 bases, and 14 bases separated the two germline ends. The CDR3 coding sequence is TGTGCCAGTAGTATATCTCCGACCCGCGGTGGAAACACCATATATTTT. Protein: CASSISPTRGGNTIYF.

Notes on this clone: The junction does not match germline at one end; this may be a read error. This chain connects TRBV7-9 to TRBJ1-2; the D is unclear. The CDR3 has 12 residues. CDR1 and CDR2 (germline): SEHNR, FQNEAQ (reference sequence). The CDR3: CSSSLGPYGYTF. The CDR3 DNA sequence: TGTTCCAGCAGCTTGGGCCCCTATGGCTACACCTTC.

The CDR3 protein is CASSSQSGVTKNIQYF. DNA for the CDR3: TGTGCCAGCAGCAGCCAATCAGGGGTGACCAAAAACATTCAGTACTTC. The chain recombines TRBV4-2 with TRBJ2-4, with D maybe TRBD1 (6 bases). The CDR3 length is 16 residues. Germline lookup yields CDR1 LGHNA and CDR2 YNFKEQ. V was trimmed by 5 bases and J by 2 bases, leaving 16 bases between them.

This clone was picked up a small number of times. V and J are TRBV5-1 and TRBJ2-5; 11 positions agree with TRBD2. The CDR3 has 14 amino acids. The V segment lost 6 bases and the J segment 5 bases; nucleotides outside the gene matches: 6. Germline-derived CDR1 and CDR2 are SGHRS and YFSETQ. The chain's CDR3 is CASTHSGGAETQYF. The CDR3 DNA sequence: TGCGCCAGCACCCATAGCGGGGGGGCGGAGACCCAGTACTTC.

The chain joins TRBV6-6 to TRBJ1-5; D gene uncertain. The CDR3 loop spans 13 amino acids. V dropped 2 bases and J dropped 4 bases, with 6 bases sitting between them. CDR1 is MNHNY, CDR2 SVGAGI, per germline (reference sequence). The CDR3 DNA follows: TGTGCCAGCAGTTACGACGGGAATCAGCCCCAGCATTTT. As protein: CASSYDGNQPQHF.

V is TRBV6-5 and J is TRBJ1-1, with a possible D match to TRBD1 (5 bases). The CDR3 has 14 amino acids. V dropped 5 bases and J dropped 6 bases, with 16 bases sitting between them. Looked up from germline, CDR1 is MNHEY and CDR2 is SVGAGI. The CDR3: CASSNPMGGPEAFF. CDR3 DNA sequence: TGTGCCAGCAGTAACCCGATGGGGGGACCTGAAGCTTTCTTT.

The rearrangement uses TRBV19 and TRBJ1-3; D uncertain. The CDR3 runs 13 residues. V was shortened by 11 bases and J by 2 bases, with 13 bases between the two germline ends. Germline-derived CDR1 and CDR2 are LNHDA and SQIVND (reference sequence). The CDR3 protein is CAVERRTGNTIYF. The CDR3 DNA reads TGTGCCGTAGAGCGACGAACTGGAAACACCATATATTTT. Drawing the rest from reference TRBV19 and TRBJ1-3, the complete variable domain is DGGITQSPKYLFRKEGQNVTLSCEQNLNHDAMYWYRQDPGQGLRLIYYSQIVNDFQKGDIAEGYSVSREKKESFPLTVTSAQKNPTAFYLCAVERRTGNTIYFGEGSWLTVV.

This chain connects TRBV11-2 to TRBJ1-1; D remains ambiguous. Germline values: CDR1 SGHAT, CDR2 FQNNGV. The CDR3 runs 15 residues. V gave up 1 base and J gave up 4 bases, with 13 bases separating them. The CDR3, as DNA: TGTGCCAGCAGCTTAGGGGAAAGGAGGGTCACTGAAGCTTTCTTT. Its protein is CASSLGERRVTEAFF.

The chain joins TRBV27 to TRBJ2-3; no definite D call. The CDR3 is 15 amino acids. Between the trimmed V and J ends, which lost 0 bases and 1 base, there was a span of 8 bases. CDR1 MNHEY and CDR2 SMNVEV come from the germline V gene (reference sequence). CDR3 amino acids: CASSLSWLGTDTQYF. The CDR3 DNA reads as TGTGCCAGCAGTTTATCGTGGCTGGGCACAGATACGCAGTATTTT.

In DNA form, the CDR3 reads TGCGCCAGCAGCTTACGACTAGCGGGGGGCACAGATACGCAGTATTTT. Translating gives CASSLRLAGGTDTQYF. V gene TRBV5-1 combines with J gene TRBJ2-3; 12 bases agree with TRBD2. The CDR3 is 16 amino acids. Trimming at V came to 2 bases and at J to 1 base, leaving 2 bases not matched to a gene. The germline CDR1 and CDR2 sequences are SGHRS and YFSETQ.

The V call is TRBV30, the J call TRBJ2-4; D is perhaps TRBD1 (7 bases). The V gene's germline CDR1 is GTSNPN and CDR2 SVGIG (reference sequence). V was trimmed by 1 base and J by 6 bases, leaving 13 bases between them. This CDR3 comprises 14 residues. The CDR3 reads CAWSGQGGLNIQYF. The CDR3 coding sequence is TGTGCCTGGAGTGGCCAGGGGGGATTAAACATTCAGTACTTC.

In the case of this clone: At one end the junction does not follow the germline gene, possibly because of a read error. The V call is TRBV7-9, the J call TRBJ2-7; TRBD1 matches 7 bases. The CDR3 length is 14 residues. The germline gives CDR1 SEHNR, CDR2 FQNEAQ (reference sequence). In DNA, the CDR3 is TGTTCCAGCAGCTTAGCTTCGACAGGGAGCGAGCAGTACTTC. It specifies CSSSLASTGSEQYF.

This clone was observed a single time. This chain joins TRBV6-4 and TRBJ2-1, with TRBD2 identical over 11 bases. The CDR3 has 15 residues. Germline-derived CDR1 and CDR2 are MRHNA and SNTAGT. The V and J ends lost 0 bases and 6 bases, in that order; junction bases with no gene match: 1. In DNA, the CDR3 is TGTGCCAGCAGTGACTCTAGCGGGGGGGCCAATGAGCAGTTCTTC. Translated, it gives CASSDSSGGANEQFF.

A few counts support this clone. This chain joins TRBV25-1 and TRBJ1-1; perhaps TRBD1 as D (5 bases). Deletions cut 4 bases from V and 0 bases from J, with 6 bases between. The CDR3 length is 13 residues. CDR1 is MGHDK, CDR2 SYGVNS, per germline. This chain's CDR3 is CASSGQMNTEAFF. The CDR3 DNA is TGTGCCAGCAGTGGACAGATGAACACTGAAGCTTTCTTT.

The chain links TRBV4-3 to TRBJ1-3; D uncertain. CDR1 is LGHNA, CDR2 YSLEER, per germline. This CDR3 spans 15 amino acids. Trimming took off 0 bases at V and 0 bases at J, with 6 bases between the two ends. The CDR3 loop reads CASSQDTDSGNTIYF. The CDR3 coding sequence is TGCGCCAGCAGCCAAGACACTGACTCTGGAAACACCATATATTTT.

The chain combines TRBV2 with TRBJ1-2; 11 bases fit TRBD1. Trimming at V came to 7 bases and at J to 4 bases, leaving 14 bases not matched to a gene. This CDR3 spans 17 amino acids. CDR1 and CDR2 from the germline V gene are SNHLY and FYNNEI. The DNA for the CDR3 is TGTGCCAGCAATGGAGACCGGGACAGGGGGTTAGGCTATGGCTACACCTTC. Translating gives CASNGDRDRGLGYGYTF.

The chain employs TRBV11-3 and TRBJ2-3; 13 bases line up with TRBD2. CDR3 length equals 16 residues. After removal of 5 bases from V and 4 bases from J, the junction contained 6 bases not matched to a gene. From germline, CDR1 is SGHNT and CDR2 YENEEA. The CDR3 DNA reads TGTGCCAGCAGCCCAGGGACTAGCGGGATCGCAGATACGCAGTATTTT. It encodes CASSPGTSGIADTQYF.

The chain has TRBV5-4 and TRBJ2-6, with D tentatively TRBD1 (6 bases). The CDR3 loop spans 20 amino acids. The V end was cut by 0 bases, the J end by 0 bases, with 19 bases between. Germline V gene lookup returns CDR1 SGHNT and CDR2 YYREEE (reference sequence). The CDR3 loop reads CASSLGEGGRTISGANVLTF. Here the CDR3 DNA reads TGTGCCAGCAGCTTGGGAGAAGGGGGACGCACAATCTCTGGGGCCAACGTCCTGACTTTC.

The genes are TRBV30 and TRBJ1-2; D may be TRBD1 (6 bases). The length of the CDR3 is 12 residues. The ends were cut back, 5 bases at V and 6 bases at J, with 13 bases in the middle. The germline V gene encodes CDR1 GTSNPN and CDR2 SVGIG (reference sequence). DNA of the CDR3: TGTGCCTGGCCCAGGGGCCCTAATGGCTACACCTTC. Translated: CAWPRGPNGYTF.

The gene calls are TRBV21-1 and TRBJ2-6; the D segment call TRBD2 is taken from the table without a DNA check. TRBV21-1 is termed a pseudogene. This CDR3 is 15 amino acids long. The DNA of the CDR3 is TGTGCCAGCAGCAATCCTCCGTCTGGGGCCAACGTCCTGACTTTC. This encodes CASSNPPSGANVLTF.

The chain recombines TRBV5-1 with TRBJ1-1; D might be TRBD1 (6 bases). This CDR3 spans 14 amino acids. Trimming removed 2 bases from V and 3 bases from J, with 11 bases in between. Per germline, CDR1 SGHRS and CDR2 YFSETQ. Here the CDR3 DNA reads TGCGCCAGCAGCTTTAACTCAGGGGACACTGAAGCTTTCTTT. Translating gives CASSFNSGDTEAFF.